This T cell receptor (beta chain) appears in the sequencing data of a study of cytomegalovirus exposure and HLA in healthy donors. Trimming cost V 6 bases and J 8 bases; bases outside gene matches: 13. Germline V CDR1 and CDR2: MNHNY, SVGAGI (reference sequence). The CDR3 is 16 amino acids. PCR employed 60 Vbeta and 13 Jbeta primers. TCRdb keeps only in-frame clones here, not all; method: immunoSEQ multiplex PCR. The sample gives approximately 150,000 clones, about three quarters of which show up once; about 2.6% is in the top ten. The J gene is TRBJ2-3, the V gene TRBV6-6; 11 positions agree with TRBD2. The specimen sequenced was PBMCs. This receptor was identified in a woman aged 40-49 years in good health and CMV-seropositive. CDR3 protein: CASSQAGTSGGATQYF. CDR3 nucleotides: TGTGCCAGCAGCCAGGCGGGGACTAGCGGAGGAGCTACGCAGTATTTT.